This entry concerns a single TCR beta chain. Its antigen target is currently unknown. Qualities for individual bases were not recorded, and no much larger clone is one base off. TCRB CDR3 regions were amplified from about 1.9 ug genomic DNA, or all available DNA if less, using the immunoSEQ assay. Multiplex PCR used 60 forward primers for TCR V beta segments and 13 reverse primers for J beta segments. Synthetic control templates were spiked into each sample at limiting dilution to estimate reads per starting template. Sequencing produced 87 bp reads on the Illumina HiSeq System. The study's processing was this. PCR and sequencing errors were removed by a nearest neighbor algorithm that merged closely related sequences. TCR overlap was measured as the percentage of unique tumor TCR beta sequences that were also present in the peripheral blood of the same patient. Sourced from immuneACCESS, this table was stored by TCRdb with only in-frame sequences that have V and J called. A share of the clones is absent; for the studies checked, an unresolved V gene accounts for under half, and the remainder has no known explanation. The V and J calls and clone size come from that table; D and trimming were worked out from the DNA. The sample table holds nearly 85,000 clones, of which about 90% were seen once. The ten largest clones represent approximately 2.9% of the sample.

From the cysteine through the phenylalanine, the CDR3 covers 15 amino acids. The retained sequence is limited to the CDR3, 45 bases, with the frame set at the first base. The germline V gene encodes CDR1 SGHTA and CDR2 FQGTGA. V ends up 1 base short and J 2 bases short, with an unmatched junction base count of 5. Patients were selected for having adequate residual fresh-frozen tumor tissue and more than two years of available survival data. An isocitrate dehydrogenase mutation was not carried by any of the glioblastoma patients, although molecular status was otherwise variable. PBMC were collected before vaccination, two weeks after the third vaccination, and at tumor progression if tumor progression occurred. Genomic DNA was extracted with the Qiagen DNeasy Blood extraction Kit. This specimen belongs to a study of glioma-infiltrating T cells after dendritic cell vaccination (dated by TCRdb to 2015 to 2016). For the wider study: Of the roughly 15 glioblastoma patients in the cohort, all drawn from Phase I and II dendritic cell vaccination trials, 9 were newly diagnosed and 6 had recurrent disease. Patients received autologous tumor lysate-pulsed dendritic cell vaccination between about 2003 and 2013. The vaccine was prepared from monocyte-derived dendritic cells that were cultured for seven to eight days with IL-4 and GM-CSF and then pulsed overnight with autologous tumor lysate. Each patient got three intradermal injections of the dendritic cell vaccine, spaced at biweekly intervals, in the arm below the axilla. In glioblastoma patients vaccinated with dendritic cells, deep sequencing of TCR beta CDR3 regions served to measure tumor-infiltrating lymphocyte content and to compare repertoires between tumor and blood. TCR sequencing metrics, including TIL content and tumor-blood repertoire overlap, were correlated with survival after dendritic cell vaccination.

Summary of the overall study and its limitations: The cohort was small and heterogeneous, with few patients having full blood and tumor sets and even fewer initial-recurrent tumor pairs. The three-group TCR overlap response model was characterized as speculative, and prospective validation of the model was stated to be required. Longer time to progression and overall survival after dendritic cell vaccination were predicted by higher estimated pretreatment TIL content. TCR clonality showed no direct relationship with survival, which suggests that a diverse polyclonal response may be important.

This receptor was obtained from a human donor with glioblastoma. The source was blood, collected before dendritic cell vaccination. The chain is assembled from TRBV7-3 and TRBJ2-7, and 7 junctional nucleotides match TRBD2. The nucleotides are TGTGCCAGCAGCTTAAACCCTGGGGGGGCCTACGAGCAGTACTTC. Its protein reads: CASSLNPGGAYEQYF.